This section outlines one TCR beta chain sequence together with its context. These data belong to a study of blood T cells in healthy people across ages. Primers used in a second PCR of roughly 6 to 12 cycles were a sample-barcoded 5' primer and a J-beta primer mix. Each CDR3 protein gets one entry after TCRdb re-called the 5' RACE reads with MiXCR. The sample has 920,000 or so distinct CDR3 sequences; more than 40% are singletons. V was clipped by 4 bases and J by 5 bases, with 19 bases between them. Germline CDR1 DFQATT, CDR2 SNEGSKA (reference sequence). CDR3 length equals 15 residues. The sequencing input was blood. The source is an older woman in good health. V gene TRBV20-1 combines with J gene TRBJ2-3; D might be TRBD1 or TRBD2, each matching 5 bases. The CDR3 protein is CSATGWGRLRDTQYF. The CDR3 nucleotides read TGCAGTGCTACCGGTTGGGGACGACTCCGAGATACGCAGTATTTT.